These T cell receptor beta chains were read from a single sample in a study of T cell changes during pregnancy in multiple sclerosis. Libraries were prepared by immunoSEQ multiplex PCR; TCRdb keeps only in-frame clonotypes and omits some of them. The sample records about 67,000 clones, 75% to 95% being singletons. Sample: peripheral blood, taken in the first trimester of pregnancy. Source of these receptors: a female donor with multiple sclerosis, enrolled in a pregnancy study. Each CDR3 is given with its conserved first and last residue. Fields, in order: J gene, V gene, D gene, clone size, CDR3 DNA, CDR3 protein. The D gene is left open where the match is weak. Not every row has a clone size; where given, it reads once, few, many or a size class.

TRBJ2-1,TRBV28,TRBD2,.,TGTGCCAGCAGTCTGGGGGGGAGGGATGAGCAGTTCTTC,CASSLGGRDEQFF
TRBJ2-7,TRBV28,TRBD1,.,TGTGCCAGCAGTTTACCCGGGACAGGGGGCAACGAGCAGTACTTC,CASSLPGTGGNEQYF
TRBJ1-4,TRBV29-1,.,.,TGCAGCGTTCAGGTCAATGAAAAACTGTTTTTT,CSVQVNEKLFF
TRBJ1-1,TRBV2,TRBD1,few,TGTGCCAGCAGTGAGACAGGGGTCTACACTGAAGCTTTCTTT,CASSETGVYTEAFF
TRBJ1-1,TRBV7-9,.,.,TGTGCCAGCAGCTTACAGGGTTTCACTGAAGCTTTCTTT,CASSLQGFTEAFF
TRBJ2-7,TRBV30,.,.,TGTGCCTGGAGTGAAGTTGGGTTTCCGGGGACCTACGAGCAGTACTTC,CAWSEVGFPGTYEQYF
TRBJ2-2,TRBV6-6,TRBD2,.,TGTGCCGCCGCCCGGACTAGTCCCGGGGAGCTGTTTTTT,CAAARTSPGELFF
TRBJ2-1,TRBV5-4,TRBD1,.,TGTGCCAGCAGCTTGGAAAGGGGGCGGTCGGTCGAGCAGTTCTTC,CASSLERGRSVEQFF
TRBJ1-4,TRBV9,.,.,TGTGCCAGCAGCCTGCGGGGAGGGTTGTATGAAAAACTGTTTTTT,CASSLRGGLYEKLFF
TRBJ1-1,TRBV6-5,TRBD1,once,TGTGCCAGCAGTTACACAGGGGTGAACACTGAAGCTTTCTTT,CASSYTGVNTEAFF
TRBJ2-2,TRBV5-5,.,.,TGTGCCAGCAGCTCCGCGGTGAACACCGGGGAGCTGTTTTTT,CASSSAVNTGELFF